Sequencing of this TCR beta chain was carried out in a study of blood T cell repertoires in COVID-19. Method: immunoSEQ multiplex PCR; TCRdb's copy keeps in-frame clones and lacks some. This table has about 220,000 clones, 80% to 85% appearing once. With 2 bases clipped from V and 3 bases from J, the junction kept 6 bases outside the gene matches. Germline assignment: CDR1 SGHRS and CDR2 YFSETQ. The CDR3 runs 15 residues. This sequence was found in a woman younger than 45 who had recovered from COVID-19. The chain joins TRBV5-1 to TRBJ2-3; TRBD2 aligns across 7 bases. The sequencing sample was made of peripheral blood. In DNA, the CDR3 is TGCGCCAGCAGCTTTTACGGGGGGAATACAGATACGCAGTATTTT. Its protein is CASSFYGGNTDTQYF. The complete variable domain, with remaining parts taken from reference TRBV5-1 and TRBJ2-3, reads KAGVTQTPRYLIKTRGQQVTLSCSPISGHRSVSWYQQTPGQGLQFLFEYFSETQRNKGNFPGRFSGRQFSNSRSEMNVSTLELGDSALYLCASSFYGGNTDTQYFGPGTRLTVL.